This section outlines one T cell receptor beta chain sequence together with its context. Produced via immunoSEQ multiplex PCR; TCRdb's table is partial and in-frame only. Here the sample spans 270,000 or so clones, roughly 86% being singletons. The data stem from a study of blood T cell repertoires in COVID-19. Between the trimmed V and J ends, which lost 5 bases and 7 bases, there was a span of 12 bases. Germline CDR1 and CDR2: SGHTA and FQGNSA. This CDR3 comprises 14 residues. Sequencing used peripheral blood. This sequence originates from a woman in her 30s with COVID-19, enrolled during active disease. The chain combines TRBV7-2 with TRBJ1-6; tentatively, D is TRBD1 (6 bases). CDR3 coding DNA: TGTGCCAGCAGCCGCGACAGGAGGAATTCACCCCTCCACTTT. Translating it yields CASSRDRRNSPLHF.